This TCR beta chain was recorded in a study of CD8 T cells in ankylosing spondylitis. Study results and caveats: A number of the motif variants had already been described in reactive arthritis synovial fluid and blood. Several highly homologous variants made up a TCR beta motif, and this motif appeared characteristic of ankylosing spondylitis blood.

This clonotype was seen more than once but under ten times. Its antigen is currently unknown. TCRdb independently ran MiXCR on the 5' RACE reads; one entry per CDR3 protein. The sample yields some 140,000 distinct CDR3 sequences, 8% to 9% seen once. V was clipped by 3 bases and J by 0 bases, with 11 bases between them. Germline V CDR1 and CDR2: SGHTA, FQGNSA. The CDR3 loop spans 15 amino acids. This clonotype was sampled from a male donor with ankylosing spondylitis. This chain joins TRBV7-2 and TRBJ1-2; maybe TRBD1 (5 bases). What was sequenced was synovial fluid, either unsorted or a sorted T cell fraction (not recorded which). CDR3 bases: TGTGCCAGCAGCTTCGCGAGGGGTCCTAACTATGGCTACACCTTC. Residues: CASSFARGPNYGYTF.